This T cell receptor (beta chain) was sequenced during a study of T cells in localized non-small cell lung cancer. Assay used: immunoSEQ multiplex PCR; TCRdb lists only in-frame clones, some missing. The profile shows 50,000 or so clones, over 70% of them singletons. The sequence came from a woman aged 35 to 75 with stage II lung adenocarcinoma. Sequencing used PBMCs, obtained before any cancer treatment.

For the CDR3, the DNA is TGCGCCAGCAGCCAAGACCGCTCGGGCTCCTACAATGAGCAGTTCTTC. It yields the protein CASSQDRSGSYNEQFF. The V call is TRBV4-3, the J call TRBJ2-1; D unresolved. Trimming removed 0 bases at V and 0 bases at J, with 9 bases between. The CDR3 runs to 16 residues. The germline V gene encodes CDR1 LGHNA and CDR2 YSLEER.